The sequence of this T cell receptor beta chain was determined in a study of identifying expanded T cells in peripheral blood. Findings and caveats of the study: Differentially abundant clones: 0.95 to 1.5 between replicates, approximately 15 at 2 to 3 weeks, less than 20 at four.

As for this clone: Its antigen is not known.

Profiling relied on immunoSEQ multiplex PCR, and the TCRdb table lists in-frame clones only, not all of them. The sample records 97,000 or so clones, approximately 89% being singletons. CDR3 length equals 13 residues. Germline CDR1 reads GTSNPN; CDR2 reads SVGIG (reference sequence). The germline V and J ends were trimmed by 1 base and 1 base, with 8 bases remaining between them. The clonotype comes from a person aged 18-70 years in good health. The V and J genes are TRBV30 and TRBJ2-7; D gene uncertain. Specimen: blood. The CDR3 DNA follows: TGTGCCTGGAGTGAGGGCATATCCTACGAGCAGTACTTC. It translates to CAWSEGISYEQYF.